A selection of T cell receptor beta chains follows, all from one sample in a study of shared T cell receptors in the human thymus. Some clones are missing from TCRdb's copy, which holds only in-frame ones; the method was immunoSEQ multiplex PCR. The data show approximately 68,000 clones, with roughly 96% seen just once and about 0.03% held by the top ten. The sample comprised thymocytes. Source of these receptors: a human donor. Each CDR3 is given with its conserved first and last residue. D genes are given only for firm matches. Rows may omit the clone size; those that give it use once, few, many or a size class.

TRBJ2-7 | TRBV4-1 | . | TRBD1 | CASSRQGPETYEQYF | TGCGCCAGCAGCCGACAGGGGCCGGAAACCTACGAGCAGTACTTC
TRBJ1-3 | TRBV7-2 | . | TRBD1 | CASSLDRGLGNTIYF | TGTGCCAGCAGCTTAGACAGGGGGCTTGGAAACACCATATATTTT
TRBJ1-5 | TRBV2 | . | . | CASSDQRGNIAQHF | TGTGCCAGCAGTGACCAGCGAGGCAATATCGCCCAGCATTTT
TRBJ2-1 | TRBV4-1 | . | . | CASSRPEQRGRVALRTQDEQFF | TGCGCCAGCAGCCGCCCCGAGCAGAGGGGACGAGTCGCACTGAGGACCCAGGATGAGCAGTTCTTC
TRBJ2-6 | TRBV5-8 | few | TRBD1 | CASSWEGQGTSGANVLTF | TGTGCCAGCAGCTGGGAGGGACAGGGTACTTCTGGGGCCAACGTCCTGACTTTC
TRBJ2-4 | TRBV4-3 | once | . | CASSREQTLAKNIQYF | TGCGCCAGCAGCCGCGAACAGACGCTAGCCAAAAACATTCAGTACTTC
TRBJ2-1 | TRBV19 | . | . | CASSISHDGREYSYNEQFF | TGTGCCAGTAGTATAAGTCACGATGGCAGGGAATATTCCTACAATGAGCAGTTCTTC
TRBJ2-3 | TRBV7-3 | once | TRBD2 | CAGGVSTDTQYF | TGTGCGGGGGGGGTTAGCACAGATACGCAGTATTTT
TRBJ2-7 | TRBV9 | . | . | CASSRRDDHRVYEQYF | TGTGCCAGCAGCCGACGAGACGACCACAGGGTCTACGAGCAGTACTTC
TRBJ1-3 | TRBV5-4 | . | . | CASSDTPGSGNTIYF | TGTGCCAGCAGCGATACGCCAGGCTCTGGAAACACCATATATTTT
TRBJ1-4 | TRBV9 | . | . | CASSVGTAALPREKLFF | TGTGCCAGCAGCGTCGGGACGGCTGCCCTGCCTCGGGAAAAACTGTTTTTT
TRBJ1-2 | TRBV13 | . | TRBD1 | CASSHGTAPYGYTF | TGTGCCAGCAGCCACGGGACAGCTCCTTATGGCTACACCTTC
TRBJ2-7 | TRBV7-6 | once | TRBD1 | CASTLGAQGEENEQYF | TGTGCCAGCACCCTGGGAGCTCAGGGGGAAGAAAACGAGCAGTACTTC
TRBJ1-2 | TRBV14 | . | . | CASSQVALQGRSNYGYTF | TGTGCCAGCAGCCAAGTCGCGCTGCAGGGGCGCTCTAACTATGGCTACACCTTC
TRBJ2-1 | TRBV15 | . | . | CATSRQGSYNEQFF | TGTGCCACCAGCAGGCAAGGGTCGTACAATGAGCAGTTCTTC
TRBJ2-2 | TRBV9 | . | . | CASSGRVGGDNTGELFF | TGTGCCAGCAGCGGGAGAGTAGGGGGGGACAACACCGGGGAGCTGTTTTTT
TRBJ2-1 | TRBV29-1 | . | . | CSASRALNEQFF | TGCAGCGCGTCGAGGGCCCTAAATGAGCAGTTCTTC
TRBJ2-3 | TRBV13 | . | . | CASSLFGDGSLDTQYF | TGTGCCAGCAGCTTATTTGGAGATGGATCGTTGGATACGCAGTATTTT
TRBJ1-3 | TRBV19 | . | . | CASTPPPQTSSGNTIYF | TGTGCCAGTACTCCACCACCACAGACCTCCTCTGGAAACACCATATATTTT
TRBJ2-5 | TRBV28 | . | . | CASQGRQETQYF | TGTGCCAGCCAGGGACGGCAAGAGACCCAGTACTTC
TRBJ2-5 | TRBV5-6 | . | . | CASSYWGRGGTETQYF | TGTGCCAGCAGCTACTGGGGTAGAGGGGGAACAGAGACCCAGTACTTC
TRBJ2-7 | TRBV14 | . | TRBD1 | CASSQWRTGFYEQYF | TGTGCCAGCAGCCAATGGCGGACAGGATTCTACGAGCAGTACTTC
TRBJ2-1 | TRBV12-5 | . | . | CASGLGGGVYGSNEQFF | TGTGCTAGTGGTTTGGGCGGCGGGGTTTACGGTTCCAATGAGCAGTTCTTC
TRBJ1-3 | TRBV4-1 | . | . | CASSQILATGNTIYF | TGCGCCAGCAGCCAAATATTGGCTACTGGAAACACCATATATTTT
TRBJ1-5 | TRBV7-8 | . | . | CASSLKVSYSNQPQHF | TGTGCCAGCAGCCTTAAGGTCTCGTATAGCAATCAGCCCCAGCATTTT
TRBJ2-1 | TRBV5-1 | . | TRBD1 | CASSYPGQGYNEQFF | TGCGCCAGCAGCTACCCGGGACAGGGCTACAATGAGCAGTTCTTC
TRBJ1-1 | TRBV7-3 | once | . | CASSLESGDEAFF | TGTGCCAGCAGCTTAGAGTCTGGGGATGAAGCTTTCTTT
TRBJ2-1 | TRBV4-3 | . | TRBD1 | CASSQDTGVSYNEQFF | TGCGCCAGCAGCCAGGATACAGGGGTCTCCTACAATGAGCAGTTCTTC
TRBJ1-1 | TRBV7-2 | . | . | CASSLGWNTEAFF | TGTGCCAGCAGCTTAGGGTGGAACACTGAAGCTTTCTTT